One T cell receptor beta chain is described in this entry. These data belong to a study of blood T cell repertoires in COVID-19. Study-level background: Spain, Italy and the United States supplied samples that represented acute and convalescent COVID-19. Sample material is recorded as cDNA or gDNA derived from T cells, B-cell-depleted T cells, or PBMCs.

As originally analysed: Scientists estimated how many nucleated cells there were by amplifying reference gene primers. Assay: immunoSEQ multiplex PCR; the TCRdb copy retains only in-frame clones and omits some. The V and J calls and clone size are taken from that table; D and trimming were inferred from the DNA. The sample holds tens of thousands of clones; about 90% are singletons and the top ten take around 4.4%. The CDR3 is 15 amino acids. V lost 1 base to trimming and J lost 5 bases, with 14 bases between them. Germline V gives CDR1 SGHAT, CDR2 FQDESV (reference sequence). Sequencing was carried out using peripheral blood. V gene TRBV11-1 combines with J gene TRBJ2-5, with a possible D match to TRBD2 (6 bases). The sequence was collected from a man aged 45-65 years with active COVID-19. For the CDR3, the DNA is TGTGCCAGCAGCTTAGGAGGGAAAGGAGGGGAGACCCAGTACTTC. This encodes CASSLGGKGGETQYF.